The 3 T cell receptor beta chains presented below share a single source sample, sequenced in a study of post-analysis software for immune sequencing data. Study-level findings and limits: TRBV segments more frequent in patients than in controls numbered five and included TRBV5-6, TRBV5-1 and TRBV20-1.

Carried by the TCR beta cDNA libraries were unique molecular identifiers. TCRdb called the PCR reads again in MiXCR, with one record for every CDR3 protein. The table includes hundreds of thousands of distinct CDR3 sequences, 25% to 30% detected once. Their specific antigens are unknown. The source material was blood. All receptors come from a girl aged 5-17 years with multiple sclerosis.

CDR3 amino acids: CASSLSWDTEAFF. CDR3 nucleotide sequence: TGTGCCAGCAGCCTCAGTTGGGACACTGAAGCTTTCTTT. V gene TRBV7-9 combines with J gene TRBJ1-1; D is unresolved. The CDR3 loop spans 13 amino acids. Germline V gene sequence: CDR1 SEHNR, CDR2 FQNEAQ (reference sequence). The V end lost 5 bases, the J end lost 3 bases, and 10 bases lay between the germline ends.

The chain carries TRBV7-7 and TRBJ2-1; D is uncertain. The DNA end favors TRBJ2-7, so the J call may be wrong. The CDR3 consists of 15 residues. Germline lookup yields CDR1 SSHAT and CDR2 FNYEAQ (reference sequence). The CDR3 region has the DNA TGTGCCAGCAGCTTAAAGTACGGCGGTTACAATGAGCAGTACTTC. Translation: CASSLKYGGYNEQYF.

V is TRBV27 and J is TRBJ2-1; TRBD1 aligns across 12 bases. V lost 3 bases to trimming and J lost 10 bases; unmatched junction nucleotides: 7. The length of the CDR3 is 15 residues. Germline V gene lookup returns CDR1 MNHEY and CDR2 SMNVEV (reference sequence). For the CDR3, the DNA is TGTGCCAGCAGTTTCAGGGGACAGGGGGCTTGGGAGCAGTTCTTC. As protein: CASSFRGQGAWEQFF.